A single sample is the source of the 18 T cell receptor beta chains below, sequenced in a study of early T cells in non-severe SARS-CoV-2 infection. TCRdb itself ran the 5' RACE reads through MiXCR, one entry per CDR3 protein. Of 45,000 to 75,000 distinct CDR3 sequences listed, 4.5% to 7% were seen once; the top ten hold almost 7%. The sample comprised whole blood. These receptors came from an adult who was a healthcare worker with PCR-confirmed SARS-CoV-2 infection or an uninfected control (not recorded which).

The chain is built from TRBV7-9 and TRBJ2-1, with D perhaps TRBD1 (5 bases). V was clipped by 3 bases and J by 9 bases, with 15 bases between them. The CDR3 covers 14 residues. Germline V gene data show CDR1 as SEHNR and CDR2 as FQNEAQ (reference sequence). The CDR3 region has the DNA TGTGCCAGCAGCTTTCAGGGTTTCGGTGGTGAGCAGTTCTTC. It codes for CASSFQGFGGEQFF.

This clonotype has ten or more counts. The chain uses TRBV27 and TRBJ2-3; D gene unclear. Germline-derived CDR1 and CDR2 are MNHEY and SMNVEV (reference sequence). V lost 3 bases, J lost 5 bases, and 3 bases lay in between. There are 11 residues in the CDR3. The DNA of the CDR3 is TGTGCCAGCAGTTTCCGAGATACGCAGTATTTT. This translates into CASSFRDTQYF.

This clonotype was detected ten times or more. The V call is TRBV7-2, the J call TRBJ2-3; TRBD2 aligns across 8 bases. V lost 5 bases and J lost 7; bases outside the gene matches: 11. The germline V gene encodes CDR1 SGHTA and CDR2 FQGNSA. The CDR3 is 15 residues long. The CDR3 DNA sequence: TGTGCCAGCAGCCTCCCCCGGGGGGGTCTTAATACGCAGTATTTT. Translated: CASSLPRGGLNTQYF. The full variable domain, with the rest looked up from reference TRBV7-2 and TRBJ2-3, is GAGVSQSPSNKVTEKGKDVELRCDPISGHTALYWYRQSLGQGLEFLIYFQGNSAPDKSGLPSDRFSAERTGGSVSTLTIQRTQQEDSAVYLCASSLPRGGLNTQYFGPGTRLTVL.

On this clonotype itself: This may come from a read error, since a much larger clone is one base off. The rearrangement links TRBV7-9 to TRBJ1-3, with D possibly matching TRBD1 (5 bases). Germline CDR1 is SEHNR and CDR2 is FQNEAQ (reference sequence). This CDR3 is built from 18 residues. CDR3 in DNA: TGTGCCAGCAGCCAGTCCGGGGCAAAGAAGTACTCTGAAAACACCATATATTTT. It yields the protein CASSQSGAKKYSENTIYF. Filled out from reference TRBV7-9 and TRBJ1-3, the complete variable domain reads DTGVSQNPRHKITKRGQNVTFRCDPISEHNRLYWYRQTLGQGPEFLTYFQNEAQLEKSRLLSDRFSAERPKGSFSTLEIQRTEQGDSAMYLCASSQSGAKKYSENTIYFGEGSWLTVV.

In this sample, this clonotype turned up many times. The chain recombines TRBV7-3 with TRBJ1-6, with D perhaps TRBD1 (6 bases). This CDR3 has 15 residues. Trimming took off 2 bases at V and 8 bases at J, with 13 bases between the two ends. Germline lookup yields CDR1 SGHTA and CDR2 FQGTGA. Here the CDR3 reads CASSLRRGEDSPLHF. CDR3 nucleotides: TGTGCCAGCAGCTTACGGAGGGGGGAGGATTCACCCCTCCACTTT.

This clonotype has a count of ten or more. V gene TRBV7-2 combines with J gene TRBJ1-5; D is uncertain. The CDR3 length is 14 residues. Germline-derived CDR1 and CDR2 are SGHTA and FQGNSA. The V end was cut by 1 base, the J end by 5 bases, with 9 bases between. The CDR3 bases are TGTGCCAGCAGCTTAGGGCCAGATTATCAGCCCCAGCATTTT. Translation gives CASSLGPDYQPQHF.

This clonotype was counted ten times or more. The J gene is TRBJ2-1, the V gene TRBV6-2 or TRBV6-3, with 8 positions matching TRBD2. Germline V gives CDR1 MNHEY, CDR2 SVGEGT. The V gene end was trimmed by 8 bases and the J gene end by 7 bases; junction bases not matched to a gene: 10. The CDR3 is made up of 14 amino acids. The CDR3 sequence is CASERSGVYNEQFF. CDR3 bases: TGTGCCAGCGAGCGTAGCGGGGTTTATAATGAGCAGTTCTTC.

This clonotype was seen a handful of times. This rearrangement joins TRBV19 to TRBJ1-4; D remains unclear. Germline CDR1 LNHDA, CDR2 SQIVND (reference sequence). The V and J ends lost 3 bases and 0 bases respectively, with 17 bases between them. CDR3 length: 18 amino acids. The CDR3 DNA reads TGTGCCAGTAGTATCGGGCGATGGGTGGCCGCAACTAATGAAAAACTGTTTTTT. This encodes CASSIGRWVAATNEKLFF.

This clonotype was seen a handful of times. The chain carries TRBV27 and TRBJ2-1, with D perhaps matching TRBD2 (5 bases). Germline V gene lookup returns CDR1 MNHEY and CDR2 SMNVEV (reference sequence). The CDR3 is made up of 15 amino acids. The V and J ends lost 3 bases and 2 bases respectively, with 11 bases between them. The CDR3 loop reads CASSFVLDAYNEQFF. CDR3 DNA sequence: TGTGCCAGCAGTTTCGTACTAGACGCCTACAATGAGCAGTTCTTC.

This chain uses TRBV5-1 with TRBJ1-1; 7 positions agree with TRBD1. Germline lookup yields CDR1 SGHRS and CDR2 YFSETQ. Unmatched junction bases numbered 8, after V lost 5 bases and J lost 4 bases. This CDR3 spans 14 amino acids. Here the CDR3 DNA reads TGCGCCAGCAGATTCACAGGGGTAGGCACTGAAGCTTTCTTT. This sequence encodes CASRFTGVGTEAFF.

This clonotype has at least ten counts. The chain has TRBV5-1 and TRBJ2-7; D gene ambiguous. Looked up from germline, CDR1 is SGHRS and CDR2 is YFSETQ. This CDR3 region has 14 residues. The V and J ends lost 0 bases and 6 bases respectively, with 13 bases between them. This chain's CDR3 is CASSLDVSLTEQYF. CDR3 in DNA: TGCGCCAGCAGCTTGGATGTGTCACTCACCGAGCAGTACTTC.

This clonotype has a handful of counts. The V and J genes are TRBV7-2 and TRBJ2-5, with D tentatively TRBD1 (5 bases). Germline assignment: CDR1 SGHTA and CDR2 FQGNSA. V was pared by 1 base and J by 6 bases, with 24 bases between. This CDR3 comprises 18 residues. CDR3 in DNA: TGTGCCAGCAGCTTAGTATCTCGTGGGGCTGGAAGCCCAAAGACCCAGTACTTC. It codes for CASSLVSRGAGSPKTQYF. The variable domain in full, with the rest retrieved from reference TRBV7-2 and TRBJ2-5, is GAGVSQSPSNKVTEKGKDVELRCDPISGHTALYWYRQSLGQGLEFLIYFQGNSAPDKSGLPSDRFSAERTGGSVSTLTIQRTQQEDSAVYLCASSLVSRGAGSPKTQYFGPGTRLLVL.

J is TRBJ1-5 and V is TRBV5-5; D remains ambiguous. This CDR3 is built from 15 residues. Trimming left V 1 base short and J 0 bases short, with 8 bases between. Germline V lookup: CDR1 SGHKS, CDR2 YYEKEE (reference sequence). CDR3 in amino acids: CASSLYLNSNQPQHF. CDR3 nucleotide sequence: TGTGCCAGCAGCTTGTACTTAAATAGCAATCAGCCCCAGCATTTT.

In its sample, this clonotype was seen many times. The V and J genes are TRBV6-2 or TRBV6-3 and TRBJ1-1, with no clear D. The V gene's germline CDR1 is MNHEY and CDR2 SVGEGT. V was trimmed by 2 bases and J by 11 bases, leaving 12 bases between them. This CDR3 comprises 12 residues. The CDR3 protein is CASSYPEPRAFF. In DNA, the CDR3 is TGTGCCAGCAGTTACCCGGAGCCTCGGGCTTTCTTT.

Concerning this clonotype itself: One base away lies a much larger clone, so this may be a sequencing read error. The gene calls are TRBV19 and TRBJ2-7; the D is unclear. This CDR3 has 15 residues. Trimming shortened V by 3 bases and J by 2 bases, and 14 bases separated the two germline ends. In germline, CDR1 is LNHDA, CDR2 SQIVND (reference sequence). The chain's CDR3 is CASSIERDTTYEQYF. The CDR3 region has the DNA TGTGCCAGTAGTATCGAACGAGATACGACCTACGAGCAGTACTTC.

In its sample, this clonotype was seen a few times. The chain combines TRBV10-3 with TRBJ2-4; TRBD1 matches 10 bases. Germline V gene lookup returns CDR1 ENHRY and CDR2 SYGVKD. The CDR3 extends over 12 amino acids. Germline trimming cut 9 bases from V and 7 bases from J; bases unmatched to any gene: 3. In DNA form, the CDR3 reads TGTGCCATAGGGACAGGGGACAACATTCAGTACTTC. It yields the protein CAIGTGDNIQYF.

This clonotype was seen a handful of times. This sequence joins TRBV9 and TRBJ1-2, with TRBD1 matching over 9 bases. CDR3 length: 16 residues. Germline CDR1 is SGDLS and CDR2 is YYNGEE. J gave up 3 bases and V 3 bases, and 9 bases lay outside the gene matches. The DNA for the CDR3 is TGTGCCAGCAGCGAGTTACAGGGGGCTCCTGACTATGGCTACACCTTC. Its translation: CASSELQGAPDYGYTF.

This clonotype was detected only a few times. The rearrangement links TRBV5-1 to TRBJ2-3; 7 nucleotides align to TRBD1. Germline V CDR1 and CDR2: SGHRS, YFSETQ. The CDR3 consists of 14 residues. Trimming took 5 bases from V and 9 from J; bases not matched to a gene: 12. Written as DNA, the CDR3 is TGCGCCAGCAGTTCGGGACAGCTCATAGACACGCAGTATTTT. It codes for CASSSGQLIDTQYF. Full variable domain (rest looked up from reference TRBV5-1 and TRBJ2-3): KAGVTQTPRYLIKTRGQQVTLSCSPISGHRSVSWYQQTPGQGLQFLFEYFSETQRNKGNFPGRFSGRQFSNSRSEMNVSTLELGDSALYLCASSSGQLIDTQYFGPGTRLTVL.